The TCR beta chain described here comes from a study of blood T cell repertoires in COVID-19. Some clones are missing from TCRdb's copy, which holds only in-frame ones; the method was immunoSEQ multiplex PCR. The table lists under 500,000 clones, 80% to 90% of them singletons. This receptor was taken from a woman in her 30s with acute or convalescent COVID-19. The sequenced material came from peripheral blood.

The CDR3 spells CASRLLPGELFF. Here the CDR3 DNA reads TGTGCCAGCAGACTATTGCCCGGGGAGCTGTTTTTT. This chain joins TRBV2 and TRBJ2-2, with no clear D. Germline CDR1 SNHLY, CDR2 FYNNEI. The germline V and J ends were trimmed by 6 bases and 6 bases, with 8 bases remaining between them. The CDR3 is 12 residues long.